This T cell receptor (beta chain) was captured in a study of vaccination effects on CD4 cells after COVID-19. Study-level background: Participants were vaccinated with two doses of either the BNT162b2 or mRNA-1273 vaccine.

As for this clone: Its specificity is not known.

Clones were sequenced by immunoSEQ multiplex PCR, and TCRdb holds only the in-frame ones, with some missing. The sample yields 73,000 or so clones, 60% to 85% seen once. Trimming cost V 3 bases and J 5 bases; bases outside gene matches: 6. The germline CDR1 and CDR2 sequences are SQVTM and ANQGSEA. The CDR3 length is 13 residues. With the ViraFEST assay, the study expanded antigen-specific CD4+ T cells using viral peptide pools, then sequenced them. Scientists isolated CD4+ T cells after a roughly 10-day culture period ended. Vaccinated recipients, who were negative for nucleocapsid antibodies, had no history of SARS-CoV-2 infection. Some 1.9 million PBMC per well were cultured with approximately 10 IU/ml IL-2 and roughly 10 ug/ml peptides. Broader study findings: Marked contraction was observed in infection-induced and vaccine-induced clones late after vaccination.

The source is a human donor who received a COVID-19 vaccine. The chain uses TRBV29-1 and TRBJ1-1, with 7 positions matching TRBD1. The input for sequencing was CD4+ T cells from PBMCs cultured with SARS-CoV-2 spike peptides, taken before COVID-19 vaccination. The CDR3 protein is CSVDRGSGTEAFF. CDR3 DNA: TGCAGCGTTGACAGGGGGAGTGGGACTGAAGCTTTCTTT.